The present TCR beta chain was sequenced within a study of cytomegalovirus exposure and HLA in healthy donors. Regarding the study as a whole: Cytomegalovirus-associated TCR beta chains were listed, numbering more than 150.

The CDR3 is made up of 16 amino acids. CDR1 is LNHDA, CDR2 SQIVND, per germline (reference sequence). V dropped 6 bases and J dropped 5; count of bases not matched to a gene: 11. As for this clone: The antigen is not known.

Data came from immunoSEQ multiplex PCR; TCRdb stores just in-frame clones and leaves some out. The profile shows some 130,000 clones, around four fifths of them singletons. The material sequenced was PBMCs. The clonotype comes from a woman aged 25 to 45 in good health and CMV-seronegative. The chain carries TRBV19 and TRBJ2-1, with 9 bases identical to TRBD1. The DNA for the CDR3 is TGTGCCAGTAGGGACAGGGGAAGATCGAGGGACAATGAGCAGTTCTTC. Translated, it gives CASRDRGRSRDNEQFF.